These T cell receptor beta chains were read from a single sample in a study of cytomegalovirus exposure and HLA in healthy donors. Repertoires were generated with immunoSEQ multiplex PCR, while TCRdb's copy carries only in-frame clones and drops some. The data show under 150,000 clones, with 72% seen just once and roughly 2.1% held by the top ten. The sample taken for sequencing was PBMCs. These receptors all stem from a man between 35 and 55 years old in good health and CMV-seronegative. Each CDR3 is given with its conserved first and last residue. The order of the fields is J gene, clone size, D gene, V gene, CDR3 protein, CDR3 DNA. D genes are given only for firm matches. Rows give clone size only sometimes, using once, few, many, or a class for an expanded clone.

>TRBJ1-5|-|-|TRBV9
CASSADSYQPQHF
TGTGCCAGCAGCGCAGACTCATATCAGCCCCAGCATTTT
>TRBJ2-1|-|-|TRBV15
CATSSDSPLIAYNEQFF
TGTGCCACCAGCTCGGACAGCCCACTTATAGCCTACAATGAGCAGTTCTTC
>TRBJ2-7|few|-|TRBV27
CASSLRGQVYEQYF
TGTGCCAGCAGTTTACGGGGTCAGGTTTACGAGCAGTACTTC
>TRBJ2-1|-|TRBD2|TRBV7-9
CASSQPSGSYNEQFF
TGTGCCAGCAGCCAACCTAGCGGGTCCTACAATGAGCAGTTCTTC
>TRBJ1-5|-|-|TRBV4-1
CASSQKTRGRTDQPQHF
TGCGCCAGCAGCCAGAAAACGCGGGGCCGAACCGATCAGCCCCAGCATTTT
>TRBJ1-2|-|TRBD1|TRBV7-2
CASSSSGYPGQGDGYTF
TGTGCCAGCAGCTCTAGTGGATATCCGGGACAGGGCGATGGCTACACCTTC
>TRBJ2-2|-|TRBD2|TRBV10-3
CASGRAGGPPGELFF
TGTGCCAGCGGGAGAGCGGGAGGGCCCCCCGGGGAGCTGTTTTTT
>TRBJ1-4|few|-|TRBV7-6
CASSLASGLTEKLFF
TGTGCCAGCAGCTTAGCGTCGGGTCTTACTGAAAAACTGTTTTTT
>TRBJ2-5|-|TRBD2|TRBV5-1
CASSSLPAGTSGRAIQTQYF
TGCGCCAGCAGCTCACTTCCAGCCGGGACTAGCGGGAGGGCCATCCAGACCCAGTACTTC
>TRBJ1-5|-|TRBD1|TRBV19
CASSMAEGADNQPQHF
TGTGCCAGTAGTATGGCGGAGGGGGCAGACAATCAGCCCCAGCATTTT
>TRBJ1-2|-|-|TRBV6-5
CASSRGVRGYTF
TGTGCCAGCAGCCGGGGGGTTCGGGGCTACACCTTC
>TRBJ2-1|-|TRBD2|TRBV4-3
CASTYASGSQNEQFF
TGCGCCAGCACCTATGCTAGCGGGAGTCAGAATGAGCAGTTCTTC
>TRBJ2-3|-|-|TRBV2
CASSEWRRPTDTQYF
TGTGCCAGCAGTGAATGGAGGCGGCCCACAGATACGCAGTATTTT
>TRBJ2-5|-|TRBD2|TRBV6-1
CASSELAGVYETQYF
TGTGCCAGCAGTGAGCTGGCGGGAGTTTATGAGACCCAGTACTTC
>TRBJ1-2|few|-|TRBV18
CASSTTGNYGYTF
TGTGCCAGCTCTACCACGGGGAACTATGGCTACACCTTC
>TRBJ2-7|-|-|TRBV10-3
CAISESPNGAYEQYF
TGTGCCATCAGTGAGTCCCCGAACGGAGCCTACGAGCAGTACTTC
>TRBJ2-7|-|TRBD2|TRBV2
CASSSGTSTYEQYF
TGTGCCAGCAGCTCCGGGACTAGCACCTACGAGCAGTACTTC
>TRBJ1-5|-|-|TRBV12-5
CASGRPLGGRDQPQHF
TGTGCTAGTGGCCGCCCCCTGGGGGGTCGGGATCAGCCCCAGCATTTT
>TRBJ1-2|-|-|TRBV5-4
CASSSPPKGKGYTF
TGTGCCAGCAGCTCTCCCCCAAAGGGGAAGGGCTACACCTTC
>TRBJ2-1|-|TRBD2|TRBV19
CASSLGGGYNEQFF
TGTGCCAGTAGTTTGGGGGGGGGCTACAATGAGCAGTTCTTC
>TRBJ2-5|few|TRBD1|TRBV28
CASRKTGGRETQYF
TGTGCCAGCAGGAAAACAGGGGGCCGAGAGACCCAGTACTTC
>TRBJ2-7|few|TRBD1|TRBV10-2
CASSESYGTGNF
TGCGCCAGCAGTGAGTCTTACGGGACAGGCAACTTC
>TRBJ2-3|-|-|TRBV9
CASSVYGTDIGTDTQYF
TGTGCCAGCAGCGTCTACGGGACTGATATAGGCACAGATACGCAGTATTTT
>TRBJ2-1|once|-|TRBV7-8
CASSLAGGPGVGEQFF
TGTGCCAGCAGCTTAGCGGGGGGGCCCGGCGTTGGCGAGCAGTTCTTC
>TRBJ1-2|once|TRBD1|TRBV27
CASLGQGDYGYTF
TGTGCCAGCTTAGGACAGGGGGACTATGGCTACACCTTC
>TRBJ2-7|few|-|TRBV9
CASSPAGRDYEQYF
TGTGCCAGCAGCCCCGCCGGGCGGGATTACGAGCAGTACTTC
>TRBJ2-7|-|TRBD1|TRBV5-4
CASSLTGGIDEQYF
TGTGCCAGCAGCTTGACAGGGGGCATTGACGAGCAGTACTTC
>TRBJ2-7|-|-|TRBV18
CASSPPNDYEQYF
TGTGCCAGCTCACCCCCTAACGATTACGAGCAGTACTTC
>TRBJ2-7|-|TRBD1|TRBV30
CAWSAGQGAGEQYF
TGTGCCTGGAGTGCGGGACAGGGGGCTGGCGAGCAGTACTTC
>TRBJ1-4|-|TRBD1|TRBV2
CASRWNAGTGIAMNEKLFF
TGTGCCAGCAGGTGGAATGCCGGGACAGGGATTGCTATGAATGAAAAACTGTTTTTT
>TRBJ2-1|-|TRBD2|TRBV5-4
CASRTTSGSLTNEQFF
TGTGCCAGCAGGACTACTAGCGGGAGTTTAACAAATGAGCAGTTCTTC
>TRBJ1-2|-|-|TRBV28
CASSSRGGYAGYTF
TGTGCCAGCAGTTCCCGTGGAGGGTACGCTGGCTACACCTTC
>TRBJ2-1|-|TRBD2|TRBV4-2
CASSQDSGGDYNEQFF
TGTGCCAGCAGCCAAGATAGCGGGGGGGACTACAATGAGCAGTTCTTC
>TRBJ2-7|-|TRBD1|TRBV7-9
CASSPRIQGIYEQYF
TGTGCCAGCAGCCCTAGGATACAGGGGATCTACGAGCAGTACTTC
>TRBJ2-2|-|TRBD2|TRBV13
CASSPRREANTGELFF
TGTGCCAGCAGCCCCAGGCGGGAGGCCAACACCGGGGAGCTGTTTTTT
>TRBJ2-7|-|TRBD2|TRBV5-6
CASSSPAGGPQEQYF
TGTGCCAGCAGCTCCCCGGCGGGGGGGCCGCAAGAGCAGTACTTC
>TRBJ2-3|-|-|TRBV5-4
CASSPYGQHTDTQYF
TGTGCCAGCAGCCCGTACGGACAACACACAGATACGCAGTATTTT
>TRBJ1-2|-|-|TRBV7-9
CASSPVLSNYGYTF
TGTGCCAGCAGCCCCGTACTGAGTAACTATGGCTACACCTTC
>TRBJ2-3|-|TRBD1|TRBV7-9
CASDRGPGRTDTQYF
TGTGCCAGCGACAGGGGCCCAGGGCGAACAGATACGCAGTATTTT
>TRBJ2-7|-|-|TRBV7-9
CASSNRQAYEQYF
TGTGCCAGCAGCAACCGACAGGCCTACGAGCAGTACTTC
>TRBJ2-3|-|TRBD2|TRBV6-1
CASRLRGVTDTQYF
TGTGCCAGCAGATTGCGGGGGGTCACAGATACGCAGTATTTT